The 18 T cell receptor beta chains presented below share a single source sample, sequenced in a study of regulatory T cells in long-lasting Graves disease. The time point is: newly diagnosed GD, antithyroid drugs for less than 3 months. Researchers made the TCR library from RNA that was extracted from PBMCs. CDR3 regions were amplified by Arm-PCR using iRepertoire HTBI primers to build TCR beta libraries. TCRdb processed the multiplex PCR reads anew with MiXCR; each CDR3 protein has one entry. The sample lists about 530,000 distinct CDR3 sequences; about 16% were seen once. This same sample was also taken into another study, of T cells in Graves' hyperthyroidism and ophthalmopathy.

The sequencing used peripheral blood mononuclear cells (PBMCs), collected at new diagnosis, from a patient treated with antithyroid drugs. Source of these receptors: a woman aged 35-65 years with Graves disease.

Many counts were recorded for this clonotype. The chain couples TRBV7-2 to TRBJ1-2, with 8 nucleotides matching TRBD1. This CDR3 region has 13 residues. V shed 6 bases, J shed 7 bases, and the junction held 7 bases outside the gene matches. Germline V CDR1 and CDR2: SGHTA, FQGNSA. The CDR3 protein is CASRSDRDSGYTF. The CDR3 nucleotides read TGTGCCAGCAGATCGGACAGGGACAGTGGCTACACCTTC.

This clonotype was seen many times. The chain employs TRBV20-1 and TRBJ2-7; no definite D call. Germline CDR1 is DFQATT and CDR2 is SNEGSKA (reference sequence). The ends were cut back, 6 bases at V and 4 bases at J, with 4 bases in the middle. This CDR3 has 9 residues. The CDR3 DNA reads TGCAGTGCAGAGTACGAGCAGTACTTC. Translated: CSAEYEQYF.

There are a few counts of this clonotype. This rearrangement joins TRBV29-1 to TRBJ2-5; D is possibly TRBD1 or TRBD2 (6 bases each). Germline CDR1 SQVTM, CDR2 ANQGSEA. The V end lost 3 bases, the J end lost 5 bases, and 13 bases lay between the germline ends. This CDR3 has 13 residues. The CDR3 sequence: CSVEGGLGETQYF. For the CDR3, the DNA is TGCAGCGTTGAGGGGGGCCTGGGGGAGACCCAGTACTTC. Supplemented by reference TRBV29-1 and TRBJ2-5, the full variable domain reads SAVISQKPSRDICQRGTSLTIQCQVDSQVTMMFWYRQQPGQSLTLIATANQGSEATYESGFVIDKFPISRPNLTFSTLTVSNMSPEDSSIYLCSVEGGLGETQYFGPGTRLLVL.

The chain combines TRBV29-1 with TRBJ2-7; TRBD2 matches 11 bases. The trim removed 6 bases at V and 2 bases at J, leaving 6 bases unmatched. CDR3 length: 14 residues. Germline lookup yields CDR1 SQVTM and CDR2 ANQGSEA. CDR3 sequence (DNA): TGCAGCGTGGCACTAGCGGGGGCCGCCTACGAGCAGTACTTC. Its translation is CSVALAGAAYEQYF.

The chain's CDR3 is CASSDGSRVMESLFF. The CDR3 nucleotides read TGCGCCAGCAGCGATGGGTCAAGAGTTATGGAGTCGCTGTTTTTT. V is TRBV5-1 and J is TRBJ1-4, with unresolved D. This CDR3 has 15 residues. Germline V gene lookup returns CDR1 SGHRS and CDR2 YFSETQ. The V end lost 4 bases, the J end lost 14 bases, and 24 bases lay between the germline ends.

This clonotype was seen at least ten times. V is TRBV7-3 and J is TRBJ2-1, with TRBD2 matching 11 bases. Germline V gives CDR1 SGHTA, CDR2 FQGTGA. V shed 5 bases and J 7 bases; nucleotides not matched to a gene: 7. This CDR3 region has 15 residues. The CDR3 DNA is TGTGCCAGCAGCCAGACTAGCGGGGAATGGAATGAGCAGTTCTTC. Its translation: CASSQTSGEWNEQFF.

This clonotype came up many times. The CDR3 protein is CASGQGLANEQFF. DNA for the CDR3: TGTGCTAGTGGTCAGGGACTAGCAAATGAGCAGTTCTTC. The rearrangement links TRBV12-5 to TRBJ2-1, with 9 positions matching TRBD2. V lost 5 bases to trimming and J lost 7 bases; unmatched junction nucleotides: 3. Germline loops: CDR1 LGHNT, CDR2 FRNRAP. The CDR3 contains 13 residues.

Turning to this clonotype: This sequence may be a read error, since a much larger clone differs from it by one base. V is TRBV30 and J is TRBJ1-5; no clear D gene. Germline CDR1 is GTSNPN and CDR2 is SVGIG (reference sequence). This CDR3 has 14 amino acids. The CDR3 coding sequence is TGTGCCTGGAGTCCGATTCCTAGCTATCAGCCCCAGCATTTT. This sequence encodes CAWSPIPSYQPQHF.

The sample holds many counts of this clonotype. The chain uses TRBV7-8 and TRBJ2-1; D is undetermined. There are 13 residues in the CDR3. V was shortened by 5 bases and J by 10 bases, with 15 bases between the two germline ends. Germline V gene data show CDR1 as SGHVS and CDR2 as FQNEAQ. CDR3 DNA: TGTGCCAGCAGCCGCATCAATGAGTGGGAGCAGTTCTTC. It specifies CASSRINEWEQFF.

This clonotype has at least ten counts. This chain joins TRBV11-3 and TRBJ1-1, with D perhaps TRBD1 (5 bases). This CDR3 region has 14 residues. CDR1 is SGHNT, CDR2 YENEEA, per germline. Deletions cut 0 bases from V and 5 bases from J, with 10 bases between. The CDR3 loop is CASSLDGGETEAFF. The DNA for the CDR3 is TGTGCCAGCAGCTTAGATGGAGGGGAAACTGAAGCTTTCTTT.

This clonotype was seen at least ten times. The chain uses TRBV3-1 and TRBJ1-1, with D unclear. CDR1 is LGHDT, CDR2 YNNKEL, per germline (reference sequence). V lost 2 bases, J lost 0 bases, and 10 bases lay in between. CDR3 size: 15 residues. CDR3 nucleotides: TGTGCCAGCAGCCAATACCCAGGTTTGAACACTGAAGCTTTCTTT. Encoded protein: CASSQYPGLNTEAFF. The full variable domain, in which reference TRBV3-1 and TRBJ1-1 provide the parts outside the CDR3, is DTAVSQTPKYLVTQMGNDKSIKCEQNLGHDTMYWYKQDSKKFLKIMFSYNNKELIINETVPNRFSPKSPDKAHLNLHINSLELGDSAVYFCASSQYPGLNTEAFFGQGTRLTVV.

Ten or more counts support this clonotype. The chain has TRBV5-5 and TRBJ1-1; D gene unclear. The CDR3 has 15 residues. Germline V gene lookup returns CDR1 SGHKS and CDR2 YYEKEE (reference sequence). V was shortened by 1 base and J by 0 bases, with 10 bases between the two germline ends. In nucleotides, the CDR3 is TGTGCCAGCAGCTTGATGTTCGGAATGAACACTGAAGCTTTCTTT. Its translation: CASSLMFGMNTEAFF. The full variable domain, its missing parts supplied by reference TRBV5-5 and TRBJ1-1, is DAGVTQSPTHLIKTRGQQVTLRCSPISGHKSVSWYQQVLGQGPQFIFQYYEKEERGRGNFPDRFSARQFPNYSSELNVNALLLGDSALYLCASSLMFGMNTEAFFGQGTRLTVV.

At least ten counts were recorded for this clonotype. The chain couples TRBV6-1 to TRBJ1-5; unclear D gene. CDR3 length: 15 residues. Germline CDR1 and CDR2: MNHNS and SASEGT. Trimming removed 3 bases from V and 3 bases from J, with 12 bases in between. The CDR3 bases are TGTGCCAGCAGTGAGGACCAGAATTACAATCAGCCCCAGCATTTT. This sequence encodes CASSEDQNYNQPQHF.

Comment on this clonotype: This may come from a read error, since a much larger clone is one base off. In DNA form, the CDR3 reads TGTGCCAGCAGTGAAATAACGTACAATGGGCAGTTCTTC. Its translation: CASSEITYNGQFF. V usage is TRBV6-2 or TRBV6-3 and J usage is TRBJ2-1; D gene unclear. CDR1 MNHEY and CDR2 SVGEGT come from the germline V gene. CDR3 length: 13 amino acids.

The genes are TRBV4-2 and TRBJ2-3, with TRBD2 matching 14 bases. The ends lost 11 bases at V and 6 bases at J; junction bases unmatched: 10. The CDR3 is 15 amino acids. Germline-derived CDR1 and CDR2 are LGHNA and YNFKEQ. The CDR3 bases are TGTGCCGGCACGACTAGCGGGGGGGCATCTGATACGCAGTATTTT. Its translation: CAGTTSGGASDTQYF.

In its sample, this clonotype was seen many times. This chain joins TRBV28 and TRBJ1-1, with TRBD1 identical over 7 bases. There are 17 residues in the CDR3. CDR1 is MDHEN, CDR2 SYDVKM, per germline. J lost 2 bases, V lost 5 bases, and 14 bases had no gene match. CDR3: CASSPTRTGATNTEAFF. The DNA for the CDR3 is TGTGCCAGCAGTCCTACCCGAACAGGGGCAACAAACACTGAAGCTTTCTTT.

CDR3 in DNA: TGTGCCACCAGCAGAGATGGGGCTAGCTCCTACAATGAGCAGTTCTTC. It is translated as CATSRDGASSYNEQFF. The chain uses TRBV15 and TRBJ2-1; D may be TRBD1 (5 bases). Germline V gene lookup returns CDR1 LNHNV and CDR2 YYDKDF (reference sequence). The V end lost 0 bases, the J end lost 0 bases, and 9 bases lay between the germline ends. The CDR3 is 16 residues long. Full variable domain (missing parts from reference TRBV15 and TRBJ2-1): DAMVIQNPRYQVTQFGKPVTLSCSQTLNHNVMYWYQQKSSQAPKLLFHYYDKDFNNEADTPDNFQSRRPNTSFCFLDIRSPGLGDTAMYLCATSRDGASSYNEQFFGPGTRLTVL.

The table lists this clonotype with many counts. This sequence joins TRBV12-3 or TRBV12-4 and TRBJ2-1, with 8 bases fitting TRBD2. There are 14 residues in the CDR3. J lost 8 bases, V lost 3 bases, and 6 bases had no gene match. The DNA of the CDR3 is TGTGCCAGCAGTTTGTCGGGGGGGCGGGATGAGCAGTTCTTC. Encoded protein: CASSLSGGRDEQFF.